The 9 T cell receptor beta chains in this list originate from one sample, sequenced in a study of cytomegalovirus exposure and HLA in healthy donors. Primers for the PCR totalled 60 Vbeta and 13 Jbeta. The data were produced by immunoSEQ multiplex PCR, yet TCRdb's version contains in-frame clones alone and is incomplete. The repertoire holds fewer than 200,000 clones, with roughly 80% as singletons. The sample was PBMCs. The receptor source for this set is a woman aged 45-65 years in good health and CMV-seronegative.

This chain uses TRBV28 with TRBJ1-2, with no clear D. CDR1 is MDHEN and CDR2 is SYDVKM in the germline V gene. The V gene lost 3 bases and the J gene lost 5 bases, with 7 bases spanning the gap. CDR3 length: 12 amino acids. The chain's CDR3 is CASSLWQYGYTF. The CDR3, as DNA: TGTGCCAGCAGTTTGTGGCAGTATGGCTACACCTTC.

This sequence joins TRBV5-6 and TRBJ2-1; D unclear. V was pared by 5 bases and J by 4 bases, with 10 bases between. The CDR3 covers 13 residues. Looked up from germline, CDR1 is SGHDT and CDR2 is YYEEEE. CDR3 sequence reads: CASSVVRYNEQFF. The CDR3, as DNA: TGTGCCAGCAGTGTGGTGAGGTACAATGAGCAGTTCTTC.

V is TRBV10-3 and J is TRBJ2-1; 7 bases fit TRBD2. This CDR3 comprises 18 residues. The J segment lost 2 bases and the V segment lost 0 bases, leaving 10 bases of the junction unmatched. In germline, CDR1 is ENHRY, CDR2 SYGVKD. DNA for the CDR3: TGTGCCATCAGTGAGTCCGTGGTTGCTCTAGCGGCCTACAATGAGCAGTTCTTC. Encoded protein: CAISESVVALAAYNEQFF.

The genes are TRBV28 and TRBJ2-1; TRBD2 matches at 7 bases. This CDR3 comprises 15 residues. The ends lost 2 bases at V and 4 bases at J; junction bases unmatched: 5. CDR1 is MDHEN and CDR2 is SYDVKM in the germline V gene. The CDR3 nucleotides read TGTGCCAGCAGTTTAGCGGGAGCCTCATACAATGAGCAGTTCTTC. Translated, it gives CASSLAGASYNEQFF.

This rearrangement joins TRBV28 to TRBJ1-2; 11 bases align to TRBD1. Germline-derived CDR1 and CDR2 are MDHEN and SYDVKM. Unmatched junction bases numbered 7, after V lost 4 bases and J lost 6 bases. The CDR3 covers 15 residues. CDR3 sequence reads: CASSSPGTGGHGYTF. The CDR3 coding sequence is TGTGCCAGCAGTTCCCCCGGGACAGGGGGGCATGGCTACACCTTC.

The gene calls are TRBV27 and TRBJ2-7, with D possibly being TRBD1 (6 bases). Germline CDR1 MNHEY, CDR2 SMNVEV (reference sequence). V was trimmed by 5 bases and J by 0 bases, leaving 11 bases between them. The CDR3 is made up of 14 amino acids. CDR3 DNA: TGTGCCAGCAGTCGACAGGTAAACTCCTACGAGCAGTACTTC. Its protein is CASSRQVNSYEQYF.

The CDR3 region is CAAVSANTGVGELFF. The CDR3 bases are TGTGCCGCCGTTTCGGCCAACACAGGGGTCGGGGAGCTGTTTTTT. The chain couples TRBV10-3 to TRBJ2-2; 7 bases agree with TRBD1. J gave up 7 bases and V 11 bases, and 16 bases lay outside the gene matches. The length of the CDR3 is 15 residues. Germline V lookup: CDR1 ENHRY, CDR2 SYGVKD.

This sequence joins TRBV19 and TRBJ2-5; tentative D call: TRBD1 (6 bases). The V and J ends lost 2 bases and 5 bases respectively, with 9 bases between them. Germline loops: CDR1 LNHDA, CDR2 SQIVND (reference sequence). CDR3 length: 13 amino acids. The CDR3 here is CASSITGYETQYF. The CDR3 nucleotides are TGTGCCAGTAGTATAACAGGGTACGAGACCCAGTACTTC.

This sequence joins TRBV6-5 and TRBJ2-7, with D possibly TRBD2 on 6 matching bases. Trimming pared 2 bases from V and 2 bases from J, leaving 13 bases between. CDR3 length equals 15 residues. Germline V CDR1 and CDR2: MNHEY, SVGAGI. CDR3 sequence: CASSYGLASAYEQYF. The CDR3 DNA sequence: TGTGCCAGCAGTTACGGGTTGGCTAGCGCCTACGAGCAGTACTTC.